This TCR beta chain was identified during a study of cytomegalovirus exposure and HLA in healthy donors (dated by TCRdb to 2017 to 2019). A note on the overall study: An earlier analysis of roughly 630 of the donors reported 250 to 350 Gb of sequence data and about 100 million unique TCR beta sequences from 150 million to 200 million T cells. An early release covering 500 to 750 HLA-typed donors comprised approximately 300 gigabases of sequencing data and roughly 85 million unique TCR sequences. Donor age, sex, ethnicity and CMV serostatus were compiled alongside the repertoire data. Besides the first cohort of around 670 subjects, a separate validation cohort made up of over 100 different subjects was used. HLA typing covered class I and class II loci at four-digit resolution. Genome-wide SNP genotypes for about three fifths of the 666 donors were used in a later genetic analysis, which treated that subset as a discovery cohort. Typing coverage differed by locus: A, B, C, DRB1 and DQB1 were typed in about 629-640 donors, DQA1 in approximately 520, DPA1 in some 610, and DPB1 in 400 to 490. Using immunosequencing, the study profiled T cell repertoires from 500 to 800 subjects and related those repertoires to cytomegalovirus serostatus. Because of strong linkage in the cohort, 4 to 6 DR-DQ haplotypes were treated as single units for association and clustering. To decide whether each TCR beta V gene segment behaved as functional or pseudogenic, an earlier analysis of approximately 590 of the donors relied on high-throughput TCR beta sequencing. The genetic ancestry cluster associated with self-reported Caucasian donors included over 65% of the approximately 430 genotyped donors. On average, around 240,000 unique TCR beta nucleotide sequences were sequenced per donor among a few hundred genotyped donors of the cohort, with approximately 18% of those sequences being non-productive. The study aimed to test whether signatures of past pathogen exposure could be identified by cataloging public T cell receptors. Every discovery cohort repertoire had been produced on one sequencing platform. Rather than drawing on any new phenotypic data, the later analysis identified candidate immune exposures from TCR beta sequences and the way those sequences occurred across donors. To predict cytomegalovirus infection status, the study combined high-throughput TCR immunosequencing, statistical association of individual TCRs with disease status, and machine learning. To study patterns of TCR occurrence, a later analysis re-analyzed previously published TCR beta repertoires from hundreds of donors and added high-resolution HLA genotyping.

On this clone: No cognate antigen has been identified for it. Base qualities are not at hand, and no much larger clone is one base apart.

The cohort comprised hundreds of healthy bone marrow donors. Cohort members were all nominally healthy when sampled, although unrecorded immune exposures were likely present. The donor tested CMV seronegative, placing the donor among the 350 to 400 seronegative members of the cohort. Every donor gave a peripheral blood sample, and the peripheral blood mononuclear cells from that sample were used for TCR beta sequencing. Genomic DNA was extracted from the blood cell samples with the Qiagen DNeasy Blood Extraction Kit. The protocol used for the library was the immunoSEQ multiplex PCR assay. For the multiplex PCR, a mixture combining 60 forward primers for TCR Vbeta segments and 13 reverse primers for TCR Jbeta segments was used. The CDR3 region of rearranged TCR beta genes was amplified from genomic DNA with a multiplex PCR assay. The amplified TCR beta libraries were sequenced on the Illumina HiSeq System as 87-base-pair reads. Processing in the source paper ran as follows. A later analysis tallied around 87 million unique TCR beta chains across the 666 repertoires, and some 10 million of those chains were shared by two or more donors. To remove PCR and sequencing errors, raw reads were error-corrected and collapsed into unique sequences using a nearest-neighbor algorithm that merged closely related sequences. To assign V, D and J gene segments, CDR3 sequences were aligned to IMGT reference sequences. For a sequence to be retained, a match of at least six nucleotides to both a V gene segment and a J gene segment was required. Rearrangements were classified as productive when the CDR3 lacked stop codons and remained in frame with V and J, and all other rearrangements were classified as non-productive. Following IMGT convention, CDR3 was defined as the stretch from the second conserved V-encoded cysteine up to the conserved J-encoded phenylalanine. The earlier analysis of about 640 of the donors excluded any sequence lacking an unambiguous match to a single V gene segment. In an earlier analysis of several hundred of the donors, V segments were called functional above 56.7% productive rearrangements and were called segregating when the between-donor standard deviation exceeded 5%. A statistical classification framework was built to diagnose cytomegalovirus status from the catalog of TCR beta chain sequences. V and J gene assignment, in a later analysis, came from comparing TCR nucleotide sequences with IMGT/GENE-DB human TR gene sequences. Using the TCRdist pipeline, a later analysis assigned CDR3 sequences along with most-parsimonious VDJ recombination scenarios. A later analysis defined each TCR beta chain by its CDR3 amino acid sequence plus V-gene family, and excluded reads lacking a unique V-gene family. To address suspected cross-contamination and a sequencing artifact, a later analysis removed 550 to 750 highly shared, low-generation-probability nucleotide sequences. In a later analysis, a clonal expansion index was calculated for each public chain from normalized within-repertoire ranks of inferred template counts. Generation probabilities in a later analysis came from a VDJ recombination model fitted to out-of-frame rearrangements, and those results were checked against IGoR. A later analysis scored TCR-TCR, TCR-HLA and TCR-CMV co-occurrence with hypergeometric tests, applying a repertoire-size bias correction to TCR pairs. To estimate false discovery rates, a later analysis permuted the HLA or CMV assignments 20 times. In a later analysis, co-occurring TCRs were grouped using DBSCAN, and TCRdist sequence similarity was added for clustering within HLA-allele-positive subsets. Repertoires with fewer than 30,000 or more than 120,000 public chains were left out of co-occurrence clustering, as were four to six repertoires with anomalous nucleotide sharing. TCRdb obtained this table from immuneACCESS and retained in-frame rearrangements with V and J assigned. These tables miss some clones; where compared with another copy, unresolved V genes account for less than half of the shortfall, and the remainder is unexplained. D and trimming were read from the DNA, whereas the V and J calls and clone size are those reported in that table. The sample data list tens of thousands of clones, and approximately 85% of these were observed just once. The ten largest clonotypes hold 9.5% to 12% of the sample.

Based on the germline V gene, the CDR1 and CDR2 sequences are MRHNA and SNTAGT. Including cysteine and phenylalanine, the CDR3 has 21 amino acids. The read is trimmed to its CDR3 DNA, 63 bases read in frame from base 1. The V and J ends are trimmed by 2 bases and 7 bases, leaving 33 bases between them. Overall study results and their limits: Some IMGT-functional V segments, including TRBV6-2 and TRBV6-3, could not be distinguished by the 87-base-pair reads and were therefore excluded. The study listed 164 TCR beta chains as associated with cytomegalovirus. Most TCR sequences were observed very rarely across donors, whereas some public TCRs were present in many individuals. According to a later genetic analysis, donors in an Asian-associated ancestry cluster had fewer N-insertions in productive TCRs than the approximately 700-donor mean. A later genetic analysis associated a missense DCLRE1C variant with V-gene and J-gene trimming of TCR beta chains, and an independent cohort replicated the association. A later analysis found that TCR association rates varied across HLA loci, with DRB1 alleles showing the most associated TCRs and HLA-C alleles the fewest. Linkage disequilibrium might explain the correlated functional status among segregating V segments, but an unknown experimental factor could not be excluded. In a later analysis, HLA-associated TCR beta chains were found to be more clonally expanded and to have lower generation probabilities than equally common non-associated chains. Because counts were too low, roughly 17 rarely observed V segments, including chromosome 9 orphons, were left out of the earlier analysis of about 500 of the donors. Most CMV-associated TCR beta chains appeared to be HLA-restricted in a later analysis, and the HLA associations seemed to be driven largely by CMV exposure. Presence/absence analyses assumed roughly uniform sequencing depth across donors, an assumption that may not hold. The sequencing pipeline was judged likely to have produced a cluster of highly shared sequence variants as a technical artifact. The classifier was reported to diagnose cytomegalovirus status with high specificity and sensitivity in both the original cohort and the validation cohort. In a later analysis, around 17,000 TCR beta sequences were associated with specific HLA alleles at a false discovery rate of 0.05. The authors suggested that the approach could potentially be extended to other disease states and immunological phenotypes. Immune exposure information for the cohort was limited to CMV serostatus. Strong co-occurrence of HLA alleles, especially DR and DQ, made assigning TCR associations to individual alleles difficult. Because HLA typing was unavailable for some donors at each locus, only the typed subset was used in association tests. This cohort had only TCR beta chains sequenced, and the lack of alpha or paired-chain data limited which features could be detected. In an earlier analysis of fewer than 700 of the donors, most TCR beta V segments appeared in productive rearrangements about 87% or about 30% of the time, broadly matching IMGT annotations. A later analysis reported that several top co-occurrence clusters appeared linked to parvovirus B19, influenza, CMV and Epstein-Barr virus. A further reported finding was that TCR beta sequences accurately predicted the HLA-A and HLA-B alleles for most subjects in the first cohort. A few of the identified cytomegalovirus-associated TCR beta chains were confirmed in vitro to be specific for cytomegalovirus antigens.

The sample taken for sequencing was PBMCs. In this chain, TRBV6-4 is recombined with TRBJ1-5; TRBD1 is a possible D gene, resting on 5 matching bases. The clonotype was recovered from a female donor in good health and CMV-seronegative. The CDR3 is CASSDPFRYDRVPMRNQPQHF. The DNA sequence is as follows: TGTGCCAGCAGTGACCCCTTTCGTTACGACAGAGTACCTATGAGAAACCAGCCCCAGCATTTT.